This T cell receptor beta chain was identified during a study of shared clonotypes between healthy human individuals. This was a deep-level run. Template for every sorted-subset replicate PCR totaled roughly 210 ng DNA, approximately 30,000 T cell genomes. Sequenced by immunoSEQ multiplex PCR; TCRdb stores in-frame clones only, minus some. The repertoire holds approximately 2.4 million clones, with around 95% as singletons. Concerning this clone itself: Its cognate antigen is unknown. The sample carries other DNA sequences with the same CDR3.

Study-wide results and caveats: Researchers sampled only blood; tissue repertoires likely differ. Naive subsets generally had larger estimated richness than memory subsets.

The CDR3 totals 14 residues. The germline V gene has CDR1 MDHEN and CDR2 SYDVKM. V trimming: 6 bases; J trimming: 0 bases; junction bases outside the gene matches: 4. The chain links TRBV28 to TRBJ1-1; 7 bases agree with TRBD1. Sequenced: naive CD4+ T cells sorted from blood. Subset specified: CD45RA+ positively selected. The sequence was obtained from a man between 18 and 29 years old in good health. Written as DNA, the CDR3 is TGTGCCAGCAGCTCCGGGACAGTGAACACTGAAGCTTTCTTT. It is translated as CASSSGTVNTEAFF. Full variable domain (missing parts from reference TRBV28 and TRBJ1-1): DVKVTQSSRYLVKRTGEKVFLECVQDMDHENMFWYRQDPGLGLRLIYFSYDVKMKEKGDIPEGYSVSREKKERFSLILESASTNQTSMYLCASSSGTVNTEAFFGQGTRLTVV.